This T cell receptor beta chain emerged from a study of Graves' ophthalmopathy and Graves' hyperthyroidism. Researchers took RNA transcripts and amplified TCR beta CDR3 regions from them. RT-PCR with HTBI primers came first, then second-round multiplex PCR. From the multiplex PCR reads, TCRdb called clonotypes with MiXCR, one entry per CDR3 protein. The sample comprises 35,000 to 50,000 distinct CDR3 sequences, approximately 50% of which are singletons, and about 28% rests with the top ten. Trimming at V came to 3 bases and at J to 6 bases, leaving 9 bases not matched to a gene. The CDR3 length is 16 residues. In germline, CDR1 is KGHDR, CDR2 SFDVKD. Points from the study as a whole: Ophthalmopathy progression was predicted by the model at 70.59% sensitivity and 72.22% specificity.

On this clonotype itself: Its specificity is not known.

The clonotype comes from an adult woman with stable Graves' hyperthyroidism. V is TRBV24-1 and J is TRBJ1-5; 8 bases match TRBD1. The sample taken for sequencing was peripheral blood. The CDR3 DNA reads TGTGCCACCAGTGATCCTCCGGGACAGGAAGGTCAGCCCCAGCATTTT. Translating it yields CATSDPPGQEGQPQHF.